Presented here are 8 T cell receptor beta chains from one specimen sequenced in a study of blood T cell repertoires in COVID-19. Sequenced by immunoSEQ multiplex PCR; TCRdb stores in-frame clones only, minus some. This table holds about 80,000 clones, 65% to 85% found once. Sequences were obtained from peripheral blood. These receptors all come from a man older than 75 with active or convalescent COVID-19.

V is TRBV6-2 or TRBV6-3 and J is TRBJ2-7, with a tentative D call TRBD2 (6 bases). This CDR3 spans 17 amino acids. The germline CDR1 and CDR2 sequences are MNHEY and SVGEGT. V dropped 0 bases and J dropped 3 bases, with 18 bases sitting between them. The CDR3 protein is CASSYSVAGDLIYEQYF. Written as DNA, the CDR3 is TGTGCCAGCAGTTACTCGGTGGCCGGGGACTTAATCTACGAGCAGTACTTC.

This clone was picked up one time. J is TRBJ1-5 and V is TRBV2; tentatively, D is TRBD1 (6 bases). V was shortened by 7 bases and J by 3 bases, with 13 bases between the two germline ends. CDR3 size: 14 residues. Germline V gives CDR1 SNHLY, CDR2 FYNNEI. CDR3 in amino acids: CASTSGQINQPQHF. DNA of the CDR3: TGTGCCAGCACGTCAGGACAGATCAATCAGCCCCAGCATTTT. The full variable domain, with the rest looked up from reference TRBV2 and TRBJ1-5, is EPEVTQTPSHQVTQMGQEVILRCVPISNHLYFYWYRQILGQKVEFLVSFYNNEISEKSEIFDDQFSVERPDGSNFTLKIRSTKLEDSAMYFCASTSGQINQPQHFGDGTRLSIL.

This chain links TRBV28 with TRBJ1-6, with TRBD1 matching over 7 bases. The germline V gene has CDR1 MDHEN and CDR2 SYDVKM. The CDR3 extends over 14 amino acids. The V segment lost 3 bases and the J segment 12 bases; nucleotides outside the gene matches: 8. CDR3 DNA: TGTGCCAGCAGTTTCACAGGGGAAGGCGAACCCCTCCACTTT. Protein: CASSFTGEGEPLHF.

The J gene is TRBJ2-7, the V gene TRBV4-1, with 8 bases matching TRBD1. In germline, CDR1 is MGHRA, CDR2 YSYEKL. V shed 1 base and J 3 bases; nucleotides not matched to a gene: 5. The CDR3 contains 15 residues. The chain's CDR3 is CASSQGTGNIYEQYF. For the CDR3, the DNA is TGCGCCAGCAGCCAAGGGACAGGGAATATCTACGAGCAGTACTTC.

This chain connects TRBV6-1 to TRBJ1-2, with 7 bases aligning to TRBD1. CDR1 and CDR2 (germline): MNHNS, SASEGT. CDR3 length equals 16 residues. The trim removed 4 bases at V and 10 bases at J, leaving 18 bases unmatched. The CDR3 here is CASSAATGFKRDNYTF. CDR3 coding DNA: TGTGCCAGCAGTGCAGCGACAGGGTTCAAGAGGGATAACTACACCTTC.

CDR3: CATSDSSGHRVNTGELFF. CDR3 nucleotides: TGTGCCACCAGTGATTCCTCGGGACACAGAGTGAACACCGGGGAGCTGTTTTTT. The gene calls are TRBV24-1 and TRBJ2-2, with a tentative D call TRBD1 (6 bases). CDR1 is KGHDR and CDR2 is SFDVKD in the germline V gene. This CDR3 has 18 amino acids. V lost 2 bases and J lost 1, with 16 bases in between.

The chain combines TRBV9 with TRBJ2-3; a possible D gene is TRBD2 (5 bases). CDR1 and CDR2 from the germline V gene are SGDLS and YYNGEE. V was pared by 5 bases and J by 4 bases, with 8 bases between. This CDR3 spans 12 amino acids. CDR3 residues: CASRGAADTQYF. The CDR3 coding sequence is TGTGCCAGCAGGGGAGCGGCAGATACGCAGTATTTT.

This clone came up a few times. CDR3 protein: CARQGPIRTGREGYGYTF. CDR3 bases: TGTGCCAGACAGGGGCCCATCCGGACAGGGAGAGAAGGCTATGGCTACACCTTC. The chain carries TRBV6-7 and TRBJ1-2, with 8 bases that match TRBD1. TRBV6-7 counts as an open reading frame of uncertain function. The junction had 22 bases not matched to a gene; V was cut back by 9 bases and J by 4 bases. This CDR3 contains 18 residues.